The entry that follows covers one T cell receptor beta chain sequence. What it binds is not known. The sample originates from a study of vaccination and CD4 T cells after COVID-19. Study overall: A median of approximately 100 days (range 35 to 161) separated diagnosis from post-COVID sampling. Post-vaccine sample collection happened at a median of approximately 79 days after dose two, ranging 14 to 241.

Treatment: approximately nine-day PBMC culture with coronavirus spike peptide pools or control peptides (ViraFEST assay). Pre-COVID-19 pandemic sampling (2011-2018) yielded the unexposed donor's CD4+ T cells. Germline-derived CDR1 and CDR2 are MNHEY and SVGAGI. V was trimmed by 2 bases and J by 6 bases, leaving 8 bases between them. The CDR3 is made up of 13 amino acids. An Oncomine TCR Beta short-read assay was used to sequence the DNA from cultured CD4+ T cells. TCRdb analysed the PCR reads with MiXCR anew, one entry per CDR3 protein. Of 2,000 to 2,500 distinct CDR3 sequences listed, about a fifth were seen once; the top ten hold about 50%.

This chain links TRBV6-5 with TRBJ2-1; no clear D. Source material: CD4+ T cells from blood, cultured in vitro. This receptor was taken from a human donor in good health. The CDR3: CASSYEAGNEQFF. The DNA for the CDR3 is TGTGCCAGCAGTTACGAGGCCGGCAATGAGCAGTTCTTC.